This entry lists 6 T cell receptor beta chains sequenced from one sample in a study of T cell repertoires in cytomegalovirus infection. TCRdb called the reads again in MiXCR, with one record for every CDR3 protein. The sample shows tens of thousands of distinct CDR3 sequences, more than 40% of them seen only once. For these receptors, no antigen is known. Sequenced material: CD8+ T cells from cultured PBMCs, taken from culture after CMV antigen stimulation. The receptors were gathered from a human donor in good health (CMV status not recorded). Some clones in this sample may be carry-over from other donors' samples.

V usage is TRBV4-2 and J usage is TRBJ2-7, with TRBD1 as a possible D gene (6 bases). Germline loops: CDR1 LGHNA, CDR2 YNFKEQ. The CDR3 is made up of 16 amino acids. V lost 5 bases and J lost 5, with 22 bases in between. The DNA of the CDR3 is TGTGCCAGCAGCTACAAATACAGGGACGGGCGGAACGAGCAGTACTTC. Translated: CASSYKYRDGRNEQYF.

Only a few counts were recorded for this clonotype. V and J are TRBV7-9 and TRBJ1-4, with D possibly matching TRBD1 (6 bases). The V gene's germline CDR1 is SEHNR and CDR2 FQNEAQ (reference sequence). The V end was cut by 9 bases, the J end by 4 bases, with 15 bases between. The CDR3 totals 14 residues. The CDR3 reads CASTEDSGNEKLFF. The CDR3 nucleotides are TGTGCCAGTACCGAGGACAGCGGTAATGAAAAACTGTTTTTT.

The chain recombines TRBV12-3 or TRBV12-4 with TRBJ1-1; TRBD1 might be the D (6 bases). With 9 bases removed from V and 1 base from J, the gap between germline ends came to 15 bases. CDR3 length equals 14 residues. The CDR3 DNA is TGTGCCAGTAAAAACAGGGCCCGGAACACTGAAGCTTTCTTT. Protein product: CASKNRARNTEAFF.

As for this clonotype: This likely comes from a read error, as the CDR3 has no conserved phenylalanine or tryptophan at its end. Because the CDR3's place on the DNA is in doubt, the DNA is left out and the CDR3 is given as listed by TCRdb. The chain has TRBV7-8 and TRBJ2-7. A total of 14 residues make up the CDR3, ends included. The V gene's germline CDR1 is SGHVS and CDR2 FQNEAQ. This CDR3 is CPSSWHRHAHEKYP.

The J gene is TRBJ2-1, the V gene TRBV27; possibly TRBD1 or TRBD2 for D (5 bases each). Germline values: CDR1 MNHEY, CDR2 SMNVEV (reference sequence). Trimming removed 4 bases at V and 4 bases at J, with 11 bases between. This CDR3 contains 14 residues. CDR3 DNA sequence: TGTGCCAGCAGTTACGGGACCTTTTACAATGAGCAGTTCTTC. Encoded protein: CASSYGTFYNEQFF.

A note on this clonotype: This clone may be a read error of a much larger clone one base away. V usage is TRBV7-2 and J usage is TRBJ2-3; D is possibly TRBD2 (6 bases). The V end was cut by 4 bases, the J end by 6 bases, with 17 bases between. Germline V CDR1 and CDR2: SGHTA, FQGNSA. The CDR3 consists of 15 residues. CDR3 in amino acids: CASSYSRECWDTQYF. CDR3 bases: TGTGCCAGCAGCTACTCACGGGAGTGTTGGGATACGCAGTATTTT.